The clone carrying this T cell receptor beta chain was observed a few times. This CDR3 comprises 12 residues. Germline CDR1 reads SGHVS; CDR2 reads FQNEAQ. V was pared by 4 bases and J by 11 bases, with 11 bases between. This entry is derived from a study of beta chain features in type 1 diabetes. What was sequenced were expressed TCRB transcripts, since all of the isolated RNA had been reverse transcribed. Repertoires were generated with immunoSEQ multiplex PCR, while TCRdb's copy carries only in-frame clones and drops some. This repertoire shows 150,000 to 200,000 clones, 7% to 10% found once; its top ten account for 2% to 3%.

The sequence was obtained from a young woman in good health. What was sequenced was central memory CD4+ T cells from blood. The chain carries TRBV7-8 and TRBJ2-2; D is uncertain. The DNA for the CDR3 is TGTGCCAGCAGCTCAACCCTGACAGAGCTGTTTTTT. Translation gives CASSSTLTELFF.